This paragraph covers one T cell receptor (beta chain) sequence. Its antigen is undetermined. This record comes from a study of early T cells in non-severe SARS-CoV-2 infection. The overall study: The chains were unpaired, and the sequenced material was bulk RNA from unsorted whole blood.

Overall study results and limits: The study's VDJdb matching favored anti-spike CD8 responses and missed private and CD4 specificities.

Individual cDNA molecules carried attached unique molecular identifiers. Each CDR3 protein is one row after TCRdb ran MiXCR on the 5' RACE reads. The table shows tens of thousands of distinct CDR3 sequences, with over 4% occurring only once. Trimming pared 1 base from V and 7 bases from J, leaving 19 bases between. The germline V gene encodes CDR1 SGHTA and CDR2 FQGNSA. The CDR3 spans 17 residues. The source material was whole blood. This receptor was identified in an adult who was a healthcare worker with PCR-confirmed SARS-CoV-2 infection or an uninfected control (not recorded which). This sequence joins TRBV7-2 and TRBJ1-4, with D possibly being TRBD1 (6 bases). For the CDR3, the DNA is TGTGCCAGCAGCTTAGTTTTGGGGACTGAACAGGGTGAAAAACTGTTTTTT. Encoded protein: CASSLVLGTEQGEKLFF.